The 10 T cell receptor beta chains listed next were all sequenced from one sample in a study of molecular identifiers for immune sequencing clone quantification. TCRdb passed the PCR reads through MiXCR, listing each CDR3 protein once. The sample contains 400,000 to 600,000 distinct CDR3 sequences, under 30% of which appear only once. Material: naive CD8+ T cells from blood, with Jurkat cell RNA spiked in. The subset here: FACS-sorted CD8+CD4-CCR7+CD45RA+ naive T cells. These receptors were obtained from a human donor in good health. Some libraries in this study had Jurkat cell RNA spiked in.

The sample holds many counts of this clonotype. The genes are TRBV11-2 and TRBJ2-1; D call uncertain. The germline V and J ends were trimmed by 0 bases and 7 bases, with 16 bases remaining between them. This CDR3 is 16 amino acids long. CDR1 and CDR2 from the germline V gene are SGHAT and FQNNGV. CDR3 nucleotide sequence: TGTGCCAGCAGCTTAGAGACGTACCGCTCGGATAATGAGCAGTTCTTC. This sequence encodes CASSLETYRSDNEQFF.

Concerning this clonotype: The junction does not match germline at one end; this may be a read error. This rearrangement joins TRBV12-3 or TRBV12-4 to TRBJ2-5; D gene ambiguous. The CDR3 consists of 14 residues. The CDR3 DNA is TGTGCCGGCAGGAAAAGTTTGGATTCCGAGACCCAGTACTTC. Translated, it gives CAGRKSLDSETQYF.

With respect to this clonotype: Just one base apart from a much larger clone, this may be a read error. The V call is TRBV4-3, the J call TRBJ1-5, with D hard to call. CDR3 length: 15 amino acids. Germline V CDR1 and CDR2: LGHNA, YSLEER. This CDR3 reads CASSQDTAGNQPPHF. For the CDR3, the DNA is TGCGCCAGCAGCCAAGATACGGCGGGCAATCAGCCCCCGCATTTT.

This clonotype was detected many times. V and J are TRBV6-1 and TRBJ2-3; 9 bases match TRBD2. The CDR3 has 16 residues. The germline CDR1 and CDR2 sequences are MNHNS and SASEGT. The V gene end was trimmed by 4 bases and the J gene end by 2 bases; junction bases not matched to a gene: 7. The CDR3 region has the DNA TGTGCCAGCAGTGGATTTAGCGGGGGACACACAGATACGCAGTATTTT. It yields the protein CASSGFSGGHTDTQYF.

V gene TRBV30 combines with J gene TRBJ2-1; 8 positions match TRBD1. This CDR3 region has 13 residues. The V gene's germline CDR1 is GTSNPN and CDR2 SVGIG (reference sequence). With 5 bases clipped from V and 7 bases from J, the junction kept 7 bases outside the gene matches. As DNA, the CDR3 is TGTGCCTGGGGGACAGGCGGCTGGAATGAGCAGTTCTTC. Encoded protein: CAWGTGGWNEQFF.

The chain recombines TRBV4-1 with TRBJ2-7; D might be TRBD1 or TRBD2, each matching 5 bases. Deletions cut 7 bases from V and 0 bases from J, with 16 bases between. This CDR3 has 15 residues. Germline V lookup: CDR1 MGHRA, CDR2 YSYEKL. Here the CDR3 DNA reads TGCGCCAGCACACTCGAGGGGTCCGGCTCCTACGAGCAGTACTTC. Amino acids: CASTLEGSGSYEQYF.

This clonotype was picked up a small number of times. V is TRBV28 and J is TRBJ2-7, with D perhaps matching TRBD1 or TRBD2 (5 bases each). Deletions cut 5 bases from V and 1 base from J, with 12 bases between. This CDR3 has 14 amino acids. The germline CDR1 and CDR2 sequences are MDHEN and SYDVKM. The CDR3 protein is CASSPGLQSYEQYF. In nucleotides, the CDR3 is TGTGCCAGCAGTCCGGGGCTACAATCCTACGAGCAGTACTTC.

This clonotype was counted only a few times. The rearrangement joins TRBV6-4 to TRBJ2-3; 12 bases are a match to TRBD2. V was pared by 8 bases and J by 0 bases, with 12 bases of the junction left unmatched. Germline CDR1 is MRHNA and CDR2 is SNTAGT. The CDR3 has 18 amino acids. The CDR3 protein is CASPRLAGAIASTDTQYF. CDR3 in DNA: TGTGCCAGCCCTCGACTAGCGGGAGCCATCGCTAGCACAGATACGCAGTATTTT.

The CDR3 DNA reads TGTGCCAGTAGTCCCTGGACAGAGCCGGATGAGCAGTTCTTC. This codes for CASSPWTEPDEQFF. The chain employs TRBV19 and TRBJ2-1, with a weak D call TRBD1 (6 bases). V was cut by 5 bases and J by 8 bases, with 16 bases left in between. This CDR3 is 14 amino acids long. Germline V gene lookup returns CDR1 LNHDA and CDR2 SQIVND (reference sequence).

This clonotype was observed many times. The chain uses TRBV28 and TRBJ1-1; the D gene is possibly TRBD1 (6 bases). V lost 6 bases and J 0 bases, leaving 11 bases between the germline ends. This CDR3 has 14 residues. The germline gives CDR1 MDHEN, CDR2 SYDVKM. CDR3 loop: CASRDRYMNTEAFF. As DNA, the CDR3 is TGTGCCAGCAGAGACAGGTATATGAACACTGAAGCTTTCTTT.